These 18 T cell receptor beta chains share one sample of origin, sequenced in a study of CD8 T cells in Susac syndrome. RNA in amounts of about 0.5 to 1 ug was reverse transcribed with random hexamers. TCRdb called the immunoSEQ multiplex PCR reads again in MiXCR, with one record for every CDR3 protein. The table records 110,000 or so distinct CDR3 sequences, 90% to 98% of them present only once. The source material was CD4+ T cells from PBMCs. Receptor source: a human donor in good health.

The CDR3 here is CASSTTGYTEAFF. CDR3 DNA sequence: TGTGCCAGCAGTACCACAGGGTACACTGAAGCTTTCTTT. The genes are TRBV6-5 and TRBJ1-1; D is possibly TRBD1 (6 bases). The germline gives CDR1 MNHEY, CDR2 SVGAGI. Trimming took off 5 bases at V and 3 bases at J, with 10 bases between the two ends. This CDR3 has 13 residues.

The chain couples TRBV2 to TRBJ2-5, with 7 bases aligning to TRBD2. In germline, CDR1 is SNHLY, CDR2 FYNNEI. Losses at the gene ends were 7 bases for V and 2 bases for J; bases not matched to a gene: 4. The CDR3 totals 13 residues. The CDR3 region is CASKGGEQETQYF. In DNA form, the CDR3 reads TGTGCCAGCAAGGGAGGGGAGCAAGAGACCCAGTACTTC.

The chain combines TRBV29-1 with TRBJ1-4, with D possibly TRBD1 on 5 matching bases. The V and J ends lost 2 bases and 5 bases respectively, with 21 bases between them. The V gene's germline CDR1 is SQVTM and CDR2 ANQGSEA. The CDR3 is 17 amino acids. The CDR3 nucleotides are TGCAGCGTTGAACCGATTTTGGGGCTAGGGCGGAATGAAAAACTGTTTTTT. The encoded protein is CSVEPILGLGRNEKLFF.

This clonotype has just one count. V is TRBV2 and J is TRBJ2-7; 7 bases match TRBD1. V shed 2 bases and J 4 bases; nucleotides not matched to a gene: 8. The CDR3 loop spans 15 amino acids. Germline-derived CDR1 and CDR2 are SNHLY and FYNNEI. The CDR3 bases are TGTGCCAGCAGTGAATACCCGACAGGGTCATACGAGCAGTACTTC. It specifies CASSEYPTGSYEQYF.

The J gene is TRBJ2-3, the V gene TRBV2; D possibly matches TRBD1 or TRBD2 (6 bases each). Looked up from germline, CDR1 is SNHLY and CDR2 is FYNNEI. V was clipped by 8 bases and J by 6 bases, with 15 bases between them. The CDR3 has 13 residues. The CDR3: CASRKGGEDTQYF. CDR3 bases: TGTGCCAGCCGAAAGGGGGGCGAGGATACGCAGTATTTT.

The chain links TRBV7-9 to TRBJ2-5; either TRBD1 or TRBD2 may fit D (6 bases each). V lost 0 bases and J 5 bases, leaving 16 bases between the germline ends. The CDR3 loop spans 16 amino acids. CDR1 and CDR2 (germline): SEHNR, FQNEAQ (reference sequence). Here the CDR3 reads CASSLALGGAGETQYF. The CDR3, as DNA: TGTGCCAGCAGCTTAGCGCTCGGGGGCGCAGGGGAGACCCAGTACTTC.

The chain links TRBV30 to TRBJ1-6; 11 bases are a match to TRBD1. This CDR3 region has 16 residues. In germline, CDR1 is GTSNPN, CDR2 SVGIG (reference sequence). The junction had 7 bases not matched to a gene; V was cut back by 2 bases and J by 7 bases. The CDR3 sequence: CAWSYPRDRGNSPLHF. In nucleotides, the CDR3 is TGTGCCTGGAGTTACCCCCGGGACAGGGGGAATTCACCCCTCCACTTT.

The CDR3, as DNA: TGCAGTGCTAGAGATGGGAGATTGGGTTACGAGCAGTACTTC. This sequence encodes CSARDGRLGYEQYF. This chain connects TRBV20-1 to TRBJ2-7; maybe TRBD2 (5 bases). The CDR3 is made up of 14 amino acids. Germline assignment: CDR1 DFQATT and CDR2 SNEGSKA (reference sequence). Trimming stripped 0 bases from V and 4 bases from J, with 13 bases between.

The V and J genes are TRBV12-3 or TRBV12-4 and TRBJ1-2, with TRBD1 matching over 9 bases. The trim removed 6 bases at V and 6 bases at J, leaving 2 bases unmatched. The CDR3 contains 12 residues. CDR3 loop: CASRRTGDGYTF. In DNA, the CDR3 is TGTGCCAGCAGACGGACAGGGGATGGCTACACCTTC.

The CDR3 sequence is CASSPSGGGPTGEQYF. CDR3 in DNA: TGTGCCAGCAGTCCAAGTGGGGGCGGCCCGACGGGCGAGCAGTACTTC. This chain links TRBV27 with TRBJ2-7; weak D call: TRBD1 (6 bases). Per the germline V gene, CDR1 is MNHEY and CDR2 is SMNVEV (reference sequence). The CDR3 covers 16 residues. Trimming pared 5 bases from V and 6 bases from J, leaving 23 bases between.

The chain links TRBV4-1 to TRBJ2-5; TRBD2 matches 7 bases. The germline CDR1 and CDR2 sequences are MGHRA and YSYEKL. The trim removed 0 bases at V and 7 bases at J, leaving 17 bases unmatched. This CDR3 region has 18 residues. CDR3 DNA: TGCGCCAGCAGCCAAGAGGGTGCTAGCGGCCCCCTCAAAGGGACCCAGTACTTC. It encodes CASSQEGASGPLKGTQYF.

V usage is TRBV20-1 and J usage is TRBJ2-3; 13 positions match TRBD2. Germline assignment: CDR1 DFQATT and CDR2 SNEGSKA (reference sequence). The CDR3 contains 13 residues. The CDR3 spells CSIWTSGRGTQYF. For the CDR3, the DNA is TGCAGCATTTGGACTAGCGGGAGAGGTACGCAGTATTTT.

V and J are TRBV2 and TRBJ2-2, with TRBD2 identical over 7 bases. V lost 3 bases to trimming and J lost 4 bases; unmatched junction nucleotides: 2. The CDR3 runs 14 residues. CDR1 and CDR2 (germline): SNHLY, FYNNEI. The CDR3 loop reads CASSEGLPTGELFF. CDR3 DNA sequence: TGTGCCAGCAGTGAGGGACTACCCACCGGGGAGCTGTTTTTT.

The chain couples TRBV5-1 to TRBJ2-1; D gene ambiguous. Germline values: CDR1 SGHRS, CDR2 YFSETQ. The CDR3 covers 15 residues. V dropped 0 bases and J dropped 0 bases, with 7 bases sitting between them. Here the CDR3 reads CASSLDARSYNEQFF. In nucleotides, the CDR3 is TGCGCCAGCAGCTTGGACGCCCGCTCCTACAATGAGCAGTTCTTC.

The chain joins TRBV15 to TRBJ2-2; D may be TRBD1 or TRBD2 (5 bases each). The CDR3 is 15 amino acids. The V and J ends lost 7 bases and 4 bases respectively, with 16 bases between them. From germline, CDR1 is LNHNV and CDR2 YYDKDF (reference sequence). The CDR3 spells CATTQRGAVTGELFF. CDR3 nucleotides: TGTGCCACCACCCAGAGGGGCGCGGTCACCGGGGAGCTGTTTTTT.

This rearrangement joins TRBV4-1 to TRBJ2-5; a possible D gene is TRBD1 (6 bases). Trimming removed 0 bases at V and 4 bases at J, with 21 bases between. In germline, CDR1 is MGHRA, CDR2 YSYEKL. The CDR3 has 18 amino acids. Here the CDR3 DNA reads TGCGCCAGCAGCCAAGAACGTTATGGAACAGGGAAAGGAGAGACCCAGTACTTC. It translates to CASSQERYGTGKGETQYF.

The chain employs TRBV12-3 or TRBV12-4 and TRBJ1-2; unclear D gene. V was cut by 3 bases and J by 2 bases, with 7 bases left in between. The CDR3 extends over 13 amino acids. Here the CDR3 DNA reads TGTGCCAGCAGTTTCGTACAGAACTATGGCTACACCTTC. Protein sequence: CASSFVQNYGYTF.

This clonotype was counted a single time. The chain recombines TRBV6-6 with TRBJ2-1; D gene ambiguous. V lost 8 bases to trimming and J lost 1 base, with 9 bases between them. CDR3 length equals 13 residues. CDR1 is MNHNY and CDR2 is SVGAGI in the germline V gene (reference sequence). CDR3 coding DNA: TGTGCCAGCCGATCTGGGTCCTACAATGAGCAGTTCTTC. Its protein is CASRSGSYNEQFF.